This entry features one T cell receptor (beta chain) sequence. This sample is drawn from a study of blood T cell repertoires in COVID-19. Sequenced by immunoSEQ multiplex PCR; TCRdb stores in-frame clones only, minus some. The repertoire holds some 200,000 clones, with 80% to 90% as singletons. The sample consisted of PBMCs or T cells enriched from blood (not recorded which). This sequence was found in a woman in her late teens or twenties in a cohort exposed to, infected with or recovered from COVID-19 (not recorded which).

The CDR3 DNA follows: TGTGCCAGCAGTGTACAGGGGAGTAGCAATCAGCCCCAGCATTTT. Translated: CASSVQGSSNQPQHF. V and J are TRBV2 and TRBJ1-5; 7 nucleotides match TRBD1. The CDR3 length is 15 residues. Losses at the gene ends were 4 bases for V and 0 bases for J; bases not matched to a gene: 3. Germline V gene lookup returns CDR1 SNHLY and CDR2 FYNNEI.